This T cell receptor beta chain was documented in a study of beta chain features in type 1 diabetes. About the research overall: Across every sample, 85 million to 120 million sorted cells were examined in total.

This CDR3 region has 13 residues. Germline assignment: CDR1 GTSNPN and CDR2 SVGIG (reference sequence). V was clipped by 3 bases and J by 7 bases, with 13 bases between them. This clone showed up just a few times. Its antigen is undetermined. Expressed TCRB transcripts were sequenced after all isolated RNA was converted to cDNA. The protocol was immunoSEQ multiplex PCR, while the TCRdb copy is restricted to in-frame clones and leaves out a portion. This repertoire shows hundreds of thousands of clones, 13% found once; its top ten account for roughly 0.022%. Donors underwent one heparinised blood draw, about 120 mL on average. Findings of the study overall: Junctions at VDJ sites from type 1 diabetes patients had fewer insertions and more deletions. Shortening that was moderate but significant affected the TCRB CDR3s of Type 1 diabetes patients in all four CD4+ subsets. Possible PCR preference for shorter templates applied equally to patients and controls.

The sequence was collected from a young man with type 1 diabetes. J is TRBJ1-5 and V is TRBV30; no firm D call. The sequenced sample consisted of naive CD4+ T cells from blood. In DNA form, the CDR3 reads TGTGCCTGGAGCGTTGACCTGGCGCAGCCCCAGCATTTT. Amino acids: CAWSVDLAQPQHF.